This T cell receptor (beta chain) comes out of a study of blood T cell repertoires in COVID-19. Across the study: Samples came from the United States, Italy and Spain, spanning acute and convalescent COVID-19. PBMCs, B-cell-depleted T cells, or T cells were the source of the cDNA or gDNA that made up the material.

This CDR3 has 15 amino acids. CDR1 is MGHDK, CDR2 SYGVNS, per germline. J lost 3 bases, V lost 3 bases, and 4 bases had no gene match. The authors' processing: Nucleated cell number was recorded as an estimate derived from reference gene primer amplification. The assay was immunoSEQ multiplex PCR, and TCRdb's table has in-frame clones only and misses some. V, J and clone size are those of that table, while D and trimming were read from the DNA. The sample has under 200,000 clones, just over 90% seen once. The source is a young man with acute or convalescent COVID-19. The rearrangement joins TRBV25-1 to TRBJ1-4, with TRBD1 matching 7 bases. The sample comprised peripheral blood. The CDR3 spells CASSEDRRSNEKLFF. In nucleotides, the CDR3 is TGTGCCAGCAGTGAGGACAGGCGATCTAATGAAAAACTGTTTTTT. The full variable domain, with the rest looked up from reference TRBV25-1 and TRBJ1-4, is EADIYQTPRYLVIGTGKKITLECSQTMGHDKMYWYQQDPGMELHLIHYSYGVNSTEKGDLSSESTVSRIRTEHFPLTLESARPSHTSQYLCASSEDRRSNEKLFFGSGTQLSVL.